This TCR beta chain is drawn from a study of cytomegalovirus exposure and HLA in healthy donors. Notes on the study in general: When a later analysis was performed, an Asian-associated ancestry cluster reportedly had fewer N-insertions than the roughly 690-donor mean.

The junction had 10 bases not matched to a gene; V was cut back by 6 bases and J by 9 bases. CDR1 is MDHEN, CDR2 SYDVKM, per germline. The CDR3 runs 14 residues. PCR used 60 Vbeta primers and 13 Jbeta primers. Clones were sequenced by immunoSEQ multiplex PCR, and TCRdb holds only the in-frame ones, with some missing. Reported are under 200,000 clones; the ten largest clones contain about 0.79%. Comment on this clone: Its target is not known.

This receptor was obtained from a young woman in good health and CMV-seropositive. The chain uses TRBV28 and TRBJ2-7; 11 bases align to TRBD2. Sequenced sample: PBMCs. The CDR3 is CASSTGTSGGRQYF. Here the CDR3 DNA reads TGTGCCAGCAGCACGGGGACTAGCGGTGGACGGCAGTACTTC.